Each of the 12 T cell receptor beta chains below was sequenced from the same sample in a study of tumor-infiltrating lymphocytes in primary liver carcinoma. Starting material of about 480 ng total RNA yielded TCR beta cDNA via a constant-region primer. Three nested multiplex PCR rounds, a slightly modified ARM-PCR method, built the TCR beta libraries. It was with TRBV1-TRBV30 forward primers and a C-beta reverse primer that the first two PCR rounds were run, at 10 to 11 cycles each. TCRdb reprocessed the multiplex PCR reads via MiXCR and lists one record per CDR3 protein. The sample lists about 21,000 distinct CDR3 sequences; around 72% were seen once. Both RNA and DNA were isolated together from about 20-30 mg of bulk tissue that had not been sorted. The sequencing input was liver tumor tissue from sampling region 1. Subset specified: tumor region T1, superior pole. These receptors were collected from a man in his forties or fifties with primary liver carcinoma and hepatitis B virus infection.

Worth noting for this clonotype: Its ends do not fully match the called genes, so a read error is possible. The chain recombines TRBV12-3 or TRBV12-4 with TRBJ2-1, with 7 bases fitting TRBD1. The CDR3 runs to 18 residues. CDR3 DNA sequence: TGTGCCGGCAGTTTTCTGGCAGGGGGTCAGCATTTCGACAATGAGCAGTTCTTC. This encodes CAGSFLAGGQHFDNEQFF.

On this clonotype: The junction departs from germline at one end; a sequencing error may be responsible. The chain couples TRBV4-1 to TRBJ2-7; possibly TRBD2 for D (6 bases). CDR1 is MGHRA and CDR2 is YSYEKL in the germline V gene. CDR3 size: 14 residues. The CDR3 sequence is CANSRGLNTYELYF. CDR3 sequence (DNA): TGCGCTAACAGCCGAGGACTAAATACCTACGAGCTGTACTTC.

Details on this clonotype: At one of its ends the junction is not consistent with the germline gene, which may arise from a read error. V gene TRBV6-5 combines with J gene TRBJ1-5, with unresolved D. The CDR3 loop spans 14 amino acids. Per the germline V gene, CDR1 is MNHEY and CDR2 is SVGAGI. The CDR3 sequence: CSSSYSRTNREQHF. The DNA of the CDR3 is TGTTCCAGCAGTTACTCGAGAACTAATAGAGAACAGCATTTC.

As concerns this clonotype: The junction shows a germline mismatch at one end, possibly a read error. The chain joins TRBV11-2 to TRBJ2-1; D ambiguous. Per the germline V gene, CDR1 is SGHAT and CDR2 is FQNNGV. This CDR3 spans 12 amino acids. CDR3 residues: CTSSPPHDEQFF. DNA of the CDR3: TGTACCAGCAGCCCCCCCCACGATGAGCAGTTCTTC.

This clonotype was detected once. This chain joins TRBV6-1 and TRBJ2-7, with 7 bases that match TRBD1. Trimming at V came to 6 bases and at J to 2 bases, leaving 10 bases not matched to a gene. In germline, CDR1 is MNHNS, CDR2 SASEGT. The CDR3 sequence is 15 residues long. CDR3 residues: CASRGIQGSPYEQYF. CDR3 DNA: TGTGCCAGCAGAGGGATACAGGGGAGCCCCTACGAGCAGTACTTC.

Comment on this clonotype: Germline is not matched at one junction end, which may reflect a read error. The chain links TRBV4-1 to TRBJ2-1; D is unresolved. CDR1 MGHRA and CDR2 YSYEKL come from the germline V gene. This CDR3 has 15 residues. The CDR3 DNA reads as TGCGCCAGCAGCCCGCTCCGTAGCAACAACAATGTGCAGTTCTTC. As protein: CASSPLRSNNNVQFF.

This clonotype was found many times. This sequence joins TRBV11-2 and TRBJ2-1, with TRBD2 as a possible D gene (7 bases). V was clipped by 3 bases and J by 6 bases, with 18 bases between them. This CDR3 is built from 16 residues. Germline V gives CDR1 SGHAT, CDR2 FQNNGV. Here the CDR3 reads CASSFGGGGRFNEQFF. The CDR3 DNA reads TGTGCCAGCAGCTTTGGGGGAGGGGGGCGCTTCAATGAGCAGTTCTTC.

With regard to this clonotype: The junction shows a germline mismatch at one end, possibly a read error. The rearrangement joins TRBV11-2 to TRBJ2-7; D may be TRBD2 (5 bases). The length of the CDR3 is 15 residues. Germline assignment: CDR1 SGHAT and CDR2 FQNNGV. The CDR3 loop reads CATSLSSGITYELYF. The CDR3 bases are TGTGCCACCAGCTTATCCTCGGGGATTACTTACGAGCTGTACTTC.

In this sample, this clonotype turned up a few times. The germline gene is not matched at one end of the junction; a read error may be the cause. The rearrangement uses TRBV4-2 and TRBJ2-3; TRBD2 aligns across 10 bases. Germline assignment: CDR1 LGHNA and CDR2 YNFKEQ. CDR3 length: 18 amino acids. As DNA, the CDR3 is TGTGCCAGCAGCCAAGAAGGATTAGCGGGAGGTTCCACAGATGCGCACTATTTT. Protein: CASSQEGLAGGSTDAHYF.

Only a few counts were recorded for this clonotype. The CDR3 sequence is CASSLVLGGTSYEQYF. The CDR3 bases are TGCGCCAGCAGCTTGGTTTTAGGGGGCACCTCCTACGAGCAGTACTTC. The V gene is TRBV5-1, the J gene TRBJ2-7; 7 nucleotides agree with TRBD1. The germline gives CDR1 SGHRS, CDR2 YFSETQ. The trim removed 0 bases at V and 0 bases at J, leaving 6 bases unmatched. The CDR3 runs to 16 residues.

This clonotype was seen just once. An end of the junction differs from the germline gene, which may be a read error. The V call is TRBV11-2, the J call TRBJ2-1; maybe TRBD2 (6 bases). Germline lookup yields CDR1 SGHAT and CDR2 FQNNGV. CDR3 length: 20 amino acids. CDR3 sequence: CASSLGQLFSGGCAYNEQFF. CDR3 nucleotide sequence: TGTGCCAGCAGTTTAGGGCAGCTATTTAGCGGAGGGTGCGCCTATAATGAGCAGTTCTTC.

Worth noting for this clonotype: The CDR3 does not close with the conserved phenylalanine or tryptophan, likely indicating a read error. The DNA is left out, because the CDR3 cannot be placed on it with certainty; the CDR3 is given as TCRdb lists it. The V and J genes are TRBV11-2 and TRBJ2-1. Counting both end residues, the CDR3 totals 15 amino acids. CDR1 SGHAT and CDR2 FQNNGV come from the germline V gene. The CDR3 loop is CASSLEYLANNEKFL.